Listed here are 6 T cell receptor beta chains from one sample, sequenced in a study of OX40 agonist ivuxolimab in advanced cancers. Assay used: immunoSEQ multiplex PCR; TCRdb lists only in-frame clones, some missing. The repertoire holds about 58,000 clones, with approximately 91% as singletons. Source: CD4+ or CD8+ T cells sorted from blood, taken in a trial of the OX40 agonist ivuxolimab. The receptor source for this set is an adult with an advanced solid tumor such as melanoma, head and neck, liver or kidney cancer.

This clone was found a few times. CDR3 DNA: TGTGCCAGCTCACGCGATGGATGGGCCGAGCAGTACTTC. Translated, it gives CASSRDGWAEQYF. The chain combines TRBV18 with TRBJ2-7; D remains unclear. V dropped 4 bases and J dropped 6 bases, with 13 bases sitting between them. This CDR3 region has 13 residues. CDR1 and CDR2 (germline): KGHSH, LQKENI.

The CDR3 loop is CAISEGTGNYSPLHF. The CDR3 bases are TGTGCCATCAGTGAGGGGACAGGTAATTATTCACCCCTCCACTTT. V usage is TRBV10-3 and J usage is TRBJ1-6, with 8 bases identical to TRBD1. The ends lost 2 bases at V and 8 bases at J; junction bases unmatched: 5. Germline CDR1 reads ENHRY; CDR2 reads SYGVKD. The length of the CDR3 is 15 residues.

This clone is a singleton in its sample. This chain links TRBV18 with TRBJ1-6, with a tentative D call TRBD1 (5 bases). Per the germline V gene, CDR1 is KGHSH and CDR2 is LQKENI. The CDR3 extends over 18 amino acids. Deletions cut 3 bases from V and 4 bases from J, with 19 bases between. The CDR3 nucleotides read TGTGCCAGCTCACCGGGGCGGGTTGGCAGCGATTATAATTCACCCCTCCACTTT. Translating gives CASSPGRVGSDYNSPLHF.

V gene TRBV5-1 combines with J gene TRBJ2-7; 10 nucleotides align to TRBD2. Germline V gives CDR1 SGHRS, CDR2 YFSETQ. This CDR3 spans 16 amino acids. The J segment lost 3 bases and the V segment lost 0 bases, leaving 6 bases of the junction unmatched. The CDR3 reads CASSLATLAGGYEQYF. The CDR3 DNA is TGCGCCAGCAGCTTGGCCACCTTAGCGGGAGGCTACGAGCAGTACTTC. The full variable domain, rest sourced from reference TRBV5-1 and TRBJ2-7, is KAGVTQTPRYLIKTRGQQVTLSCSPISGHRSVSWYQQTPGQGLQFLFEYFSETQRNKGNFPGRFSGRQFSNSRSEMNVSTLELGDSALYLCASSLATLAGGYEQYFGPGTRLTVT.

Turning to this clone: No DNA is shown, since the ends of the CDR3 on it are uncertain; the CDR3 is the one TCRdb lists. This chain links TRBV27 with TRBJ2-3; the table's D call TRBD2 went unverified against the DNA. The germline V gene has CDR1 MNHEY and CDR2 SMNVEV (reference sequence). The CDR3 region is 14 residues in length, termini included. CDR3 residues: CASSFGSGNHAPVF.

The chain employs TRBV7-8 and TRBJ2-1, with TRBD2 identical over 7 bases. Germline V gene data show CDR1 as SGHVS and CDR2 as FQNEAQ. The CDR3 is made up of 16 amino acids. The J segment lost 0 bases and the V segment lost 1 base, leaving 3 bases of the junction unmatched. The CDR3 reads CASSLGRESSYNEQFF. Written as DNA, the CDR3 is TGTGCCAGCAGCTTAGGGCGGGAGAGCTCCTACAATGAGCAGTTCTTC.